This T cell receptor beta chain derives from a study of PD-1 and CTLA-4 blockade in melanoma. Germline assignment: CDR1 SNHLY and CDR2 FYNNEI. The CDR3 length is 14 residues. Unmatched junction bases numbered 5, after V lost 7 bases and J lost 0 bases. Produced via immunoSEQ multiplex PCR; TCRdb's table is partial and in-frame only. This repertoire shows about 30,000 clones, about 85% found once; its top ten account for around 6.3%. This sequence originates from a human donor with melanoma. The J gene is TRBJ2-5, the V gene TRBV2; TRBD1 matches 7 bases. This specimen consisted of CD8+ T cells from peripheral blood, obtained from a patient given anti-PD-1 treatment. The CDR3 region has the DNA TGTGCCAGCACCCCGGACAGGTACCAAGAGACCCAGTACTTC. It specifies CASTPDRYQETQYF. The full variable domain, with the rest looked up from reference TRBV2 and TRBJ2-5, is EPEVTQTPSHQVTQMGQEVILRCVPISNHLYFYWYRQILGQKVEFLVSFYNNEISEKSEIFDDQFSVERPDGSNFTLKIRSTKLEDSAMYFCASTPDRYQETQYFGPGTRLLVL.